A single sample is the source of the 29 T cell receptor beta chains below, sequenced in a study of blood T cell repertoires in COVID-19. Clones were sequenced by immunoSEQ multiplex PCR, and TCRdb holds only the in-frame ones, with some missing. Of approximately 260,000 clones in the sample, more than 65% were seen once. Material for sequencing was peripheral blood. The receptors stem from a woman aged 40-49 years with active or convalescent COVID-19.

The J gene is TRBJ2-3, the V gene TRBV3-1 (or the pseudogene TRBV3-2), with 8 bases fitting TRBD2. J was trimmed by 3 bases and V by 4 bases; bases with no gene match: 3. The CDR3 covers 14 residues. Germline CDR1 LGHDT, CDR2 YNNKEL (reference sequence). In DNA, the CDR3 is TGTGCCAGCAGCCCCCCGGGGGGGACAGATACGCAGTATTTT. This sequence encodes CASSPPGGTDTQYF.

V usage is TRBV7-8 and J usage is TRBJ1-4; the match to TRBD1 covers 8 bases. CDR1 SGHVS and CDR2 FQNEAQ come from the germline V gene. The CDR3 length is 16 residues. V gave up 5 bases and J gave up 4 bases; unmatched junction bases: 9. CDR3 bases: TGTGCCAGCAGCATCCTTGGACAGGGTAGTAATGAAAAACTGTTTTTT. Translation gives CASSILGQGSNEKLFF.

The chain employs TRBV3-1 (or the pseudogene TRBV3-2) and TRBJ1-6; D not resolved. The CDR3 loop spans 14 amino acids. Trimming pared 1 base from V and 9 bases from J, leaving 10 bases between. Per germline, CDR1 LGHDT and CDR2 YNNKEL (reference sequence). The CDR3 loop is CASSQVPGSSPLHF. The CDR3 DNA reads as TGTGCCAGCAGCCAAGTGCCGGGTAGTTCACCCCTCCACTTT.

The J gene is TRBJ1-2, the V gene TRBV27; D is undetermined. This CDR3 has 15 residues. The germline CDR1 and CDR2 sequences are MNHEY and SMNVEV (reference sequence). Trimming left V 7 bases short and J 0 bases short, with 15 bases between. CDR3 residues: CASKIRETSNYGYTF. The CDR3 DNA reads TGTGCCAGCAAAATCCGGGAGACGTCTAACTATGGCTACACCTTC.

The rearrangement joins TRBV5-4 to TRBJ2-3; tentatively, D is TRBD2 (5 bases). V lost 4 bases and J lost 0, with 21 bases in between. The CDR3 covers 18 residues. Germline CDR1 and CDR2: SGHNT and YYREEE (reference sequence). CDR3 nucleotide sequence: TGTGCCAGCAGCGCGGCTGGGTCGGCTAGCCTTAGCACAGATACGCAGTATTTT. Amino acid sequence: CASSAAGSASLSTDTQYF.

The chain employs TRBV7-2 and TRBJ1-5; D is unclear. The CDR3 is 15 amino acids. Deletions cut 1 base from V and 1 base from J, with 8 bases between. Germline values: CDR1 SGHTA, CDR2 FQGNSA. CDR3 nucleotides: TGTGCCAGCAGCTTAGGTCTGAGGAGCAATCAGCCCCAGCATTTT. Amino acids: CASSLGLRSNQPQHF.

J is TRBJ2-7 and V is TRBV28; TRBD1 aligns across 8 bases. Germline trimming cut 7 bases from V and 6 bases from J; bases unmatched to any gene: 8. The CDR3 runs to 13 residues. Germline V gives CDR1 MDHEN, CDR2 SYDVKM. This chain's CDR3 is CASISGQGGEQYV. CDR3 in DNA: TGTGCCAGCATTTCCGGACAGGGCGGCGAGCAGTACGTC.

This rearrangement joins TRBV28 to TRBJ1-4, with 9 bases that match TRBD1. Per the germline V gene, CDR1 is MDHEN and CDR2 is SYDVKM. CDR3 length equals 18 residues. Germline trimming cut 3 bases from V and 8 bases from J; bases unmatched to any gene: 16. The CDR3 region has the DNA TGTGCCAGCAGTTTCCTTTGGGGACAGGGTGGAGGAGGAGAAAAACTGTTTTTT. Its translation: CASSFLWGQGGGGEKLFF. Full variable domain (rest looked up from reference TRBV28 and TRBJ1-4): DVKVTQSSRYLVKRTGEKVFLECVQDMDHENMFWYRQDPGLGLRLIYFSYDVKMKEKGDIPEGYSVSREKKERFSLILESASTNQTSMYLCASSFLWGQGGGGEKLFFGSGTQLSVL.

This clone showed up just once. J is TRBJ1-3 and V is TRBV28, with D tentatively TRBD1 (5 bases). The CDR3 totals 16 residues. Trimming cost V 6 bases and J 2 bases, with 17 bases left between them. The germline CDR1 and CDR2 sequences are MDHEN and SYDVKM. The CDR3 DNA is TGTGCCAGCAGGGAATTGGGGGGGTCAGCTGGAAACACCATATATTTT. Protein sequence: CASRELGGSAGNTIYF.

J is TRBJ1-5 and V is TRBV2, with a tentative D call TRBD1 (5 bases). From germline, CDR1 is SNHLY and CDR2 FYNNEI. The ends were cut back, 1 base at V and 9 bases at J, with 13 bases in the middle. The CDR3 consists of 14 residues. The CDR3 is CASSEGLGGRPQHF. The CDR3 DNA sequence: TGTGCCAGCAGTGAAGGGTTGGGGGGACGGCCCCAGCATTTT. Combining the CDR3 with reference TRBV2 and TRBJ1-5 gives the whole variable domain EPEVTQTPSHQVTQMGQEVILRCVPISNHLYFYWYRQILGQKVEFLVSFYNNEISEKSEIFDDQFSVERPDGSNFTLKIRSTKLEDSAMYFCASSEGLGGRPQHFGDGTRLSIL.

J is TRBJ1-2 and V is TRBV2, with 8 bases matching TRBD1. The germline gives CDR1 SNHLY, CDR2 FYNNEI. This CDR3 spans 15 amino acids. V was clipped by 0 bases and J by 7 bases; unmatched bases: 7. CDR3 coding DNA: TGTGCCAGCAGTGAAGCGAGGACAGGGTCAGGTGGCTACACCTTC. Its protein product is CASSEARTGSGGYTF.

V gene TRBV18 combines with J gene TRBJ1-4; the D gene is possibly TRBD1 (6 bases). Trimming took off 4 bases at V and 4 bases at J, with 10 bases between the two ends. CDR3 length: 14 residues. The V gene's germline CDR1 is KGHSH and CDR2 LQKENI. CDR3 loop: CASSHRQDNEKLFF. DNA for the CDR3: TGTGCCAGCTCACACCGACAGGATAATGAAAAACTGTTTTTT. Filled out from reference TRBV18 and TRBJ1-4, the complete variable domain reads NAGVMQNPRHLVRRRGQEARLRCSPMKGHSHVYWYRQLPEEGLKFMVYLQKENIIDESGMPKERFSAEFPKEGPSILRIQQVVRGDSAAYFCASSHRQDNEKLFFGSGTQLSVL.

This chain uses TRBV5-6 with TRBJ2-6, with D possibly matching TRBD1 (6 bases). Trimming cost V 0 bases and J 3 bases, with 13 bases left between them. The CDR3 covers 17 residues. Germline V gene lookup returns CDR1 SGHDT and CDR2 YYEEEE. As DNA, the CDR3 is TGTGCCAGCAGCTTGGGGCCGGGACAAGGTGGGGCCAACGTCCTGACTTTC. It codes for CASSLGPGQGGANVLTF.

The chain joins TRBV5-1 to TRBJ1-5, with D possibly matching TRBD1 (5 bases). V dropped 0 bases and J dropped 2 bases, with 12 bases sitting between them. The CDR3 is 16 amino acids. Germline lookup yields CDR1 SGHRS and CDR2 YFSETQ. CDR3 DNA sequence: TGCGCCAGCAGCTTGGATGGGCAGGGCGGCAATCAGCCCCAGCATTTT. The encoded protein is CASSLDGQGGNQPQHF. Supplemented by reference TRBV5-1 and TRBJ1-5, the full variable domain reads KAGVTQTPRYLIKTRGQQVTLSCSPISGHRSVSWYQQTPGQGLQFLFEYFSETQRNKGNFPGRFSGRQFSNSRSEMNVSTLELGDSALYLCASSLDGQGGNQPQHFGDGTRLSIL.

The table lists this clone with a few counts. V and J are TRBV9 and TRBJ1-3; D not resolved. CDR1 and CDR2 (germline): SGDLS, YYNGEE. This CDR3 has 15 residues. With 4 bases removed from V and 0 bases from J, the gap between germline ends came to 11 bases. The CDR3 region is CASSPRLISGNTIYF. CDR3 DNA sequence: TGTGCCAGCAGCCCGAGGCTGATCTCTGGAAACACCATATATTTT.

This rearrangement joins TRBV7-9 to TRBJ2-5; 7 nucleotides align to TRBD1. Germline trimming cut 1 base from V and 1 base from J; bases unmatched to any gene: 3. This CDR3 has 15 residues. Germline CDR1 SEHNR, CDR2 FQNEAQ (reference sequence). The DNA of the CDR3 is TGTGCCAGCAGCTTAGGACAGGGTGTCCAAGAGACCCAGTACTTC. Its translation is CASSLGQGVQETQYF.

This clone was seen only once. The chain is built from TRBV19 and TRBJ1-4; TRBD1 agrees at 9 bases. V shed 10 bases and J 5 bases; nucleotides not matched to a gene: 8. CDR1 is LNHDA and CDR2 is SQIVND in the germline V gene (reference sequence). The CDR3 consists of 14 residues. The DNA of the CDR3 is TGTGCCACCTCAAGGGACAGGGTGAATGAAAAACTGTTTTTT. As protein: CATSRDRVNEKLFF.

This clone was counted a few times. The chain has TRBV2 and TRBJ1-2; D unresolved. The CDR3 loop spans 13 amino acids. The germline CDR1 and CDR2 sequences are SNHLY and FYNNEI. Trimming took off 1 base at V and 2 bases at J, with 5 bases between the two ends. CDR3 protein: CASSEVGNYGYTF. In nucleotides, the CDR3 is TGTGCCAGCAGTGAAGTCGGGAACTATGGCTACACCTTC.

The V gene is TRBV19, the J gene TRBJ1-1, with D maybe TRBD1 (6 bases). The germline V gene encodes CDR1 LNHDA and CDR2 SQIVND (reference sequence). The CDR3 is made up of 15 amino acids. V gave up 3 bases and J gave up 1 base, with 12 bases separating them. The CDR3 protein is CASSIRGRGNTEAFF. CDR3 DNA sequence: TGTGCCAGTAGTATTAGAGGCAGGGGGAACACTGAAGCTTTCTTT.

This clone was detected only once. The V call is TRBV9, the J call TRBJ1-4; no reliable D call. Trimming stripped 0 bases from V and 10 bases from J, with 13 bases between. The CDR3 is 14 residues long. Germline CDR1 is SGDLS and CDR2 is YYNGEE. CDR3 protein: CASSVAHGDGKLFF. The CDR3 coding sequence is TGTGCCAGCAGCGTAGCACACGGGGATGGAAAACTGTTTTTT.

The chain links TRBV7-9 to TRBJ2-3; D gene uncertain. The CDR3 is made up of 13 amino acids. V was clipped by 7 bases and J by 1 base, with 9 bases between them. CDR1 and CDR2 from the germline V gene are SEHNR and FQNEAQ (reference sequence). CDR3 in amino acids: CASNARRTDTQYF. The CDR3 DNA sequence: TGTGCCAGCAACGCTAGACGCACAGATACGCAGTATTTT.

This clone was found once. V is TRBV3-1 (or the pseudogene TRBV3-2) and J is TRBJ1-2, with TRBD1 matching over 7 bases. The CDR3 spans 14 residues. In germline, CDR1 is LGHDT, CDR2 YNNKEL (reference sequence). The ends lost 0 bases at V and 8 bases at J; junction bases unmatched: 6. In DNA form, the CDR3 reads TGTGCCAGCAGCCAAGAAGGGGGCGCTGGGGGCTACACCTTC. Translating gives CASSQEGGAGGYTF.

The V gene is TRBV2, the J gene TRBJ1-2; D may be TRBD1 (6 bases). This CDR3 has 13 amino acids. Trimming took off 5 bases at V and 3 bases at J, with 10 bases between the two ends. Germline loops: CDR1 SNHLY, CDR2 FYNNEI. CDR3 in amino acids: CASSPGQDYGYTF. In DNA, the CDR3 is TGTGCCAGCAGTCCGGGACAAGACTATGGCTACACCTTC.

The CDR3 nucleotides read TGTGCCAGCAGTTTGGCAGGCTCTAATTACTATGGCTACACCTTC. The encoded protein is CASSLAGSNYYGYTF. The J gene is TRBJ1-2, the V gene TRBV28; no clear D gene. This CDR3 contains 15 residues. The V gene's germline CDR1 is MDHEN and CDR2 SYDVKM. The V end was cut by 3 bases, the J end by 3 bases, with 14 bases between.

The rearrangement uses TRBV6-1 and TRBJ1-1; TRBD1 matches 10 bases. Germline CDR1 reads MNHNS; CDR2 reads SASEGT. Trimming took 3 bases from V and 0 from J; bases not matched to a gene: 7. There are 17 residues in the CDR3. This chain's CDR3 is CASSDPGQGRLNTEAFF. The CDR3 DNA follows: TGTGCCAGCAGTGACCCGGGACAGGGGAGATTGAACACTGAAGCTTTCTTT.

J is TRBJ2-3 and V is TRBV28; no firm D call. Germline V lookup: CDR1 MDHEN, CDR2 SYDVKM. The CDR3 sequence is 15 residues long. The V gene lost 4 bases and the J gene lost 2 bases, with 13 bases spanning the gap. CDR3 amino acids: CASSYPPELTDTQYF. CDR3 DNA sequence: TGTGCCAGCAGTTACCCTCCCGAGCTCACAGATACGCAGTATTTT.

This chain joins TRBV11-1 and TRBJ2-4; D may be TRBD1 (7 bases). Germline CDR1 SGHAT, CDR2 FQDESV (reference sequence). V was pared by 5 bases and J by 3 bases, with 14 bases between. The CDR3 extends over 15 amino acids. CDR3 region: CASSPGGLVKNIQYF. The CDR3 DNA reads TGTGCCAGCAGCCCAGGGGGGCTGGTCAAAAACATTCAGTACTTC.

The rearrangement joins TRBV6-1 to TRBJ2-7; TRBD1 agrees at 10 bases. The V segment lost 1 base and the J segment 7 bases; nucleotides outside the gene matches: 7. The CDR3 totals 15 residues. Germline values: CDR1 MNHNS, CDR2 SASEGT. The CDR3 DNA follows: TGTGCCAGCAGTGAAGATTGGACAGGGGGAGGTGAGCAGTACGTC. This codes for CASSEDWTGGGEQYV.

The chain joins TRBV5-5 to TRBJ2-1, with 9 bases fitting TRBD1. The CDR3 runs 15 residues. Germline CDR1 SGHKS, CDR2 YYEKEE (reference sequence). The V and J ends lost 2 bases and 7 bases, in that order; junction bases with no gene match: 7. The CDR3 sequence is CASSLLQGARNEQFF. CDR3 nucleotides: TGTGCCAGCAGCTTATTACAGGGGGCGAGGAATGAGCAGTTCTTC. Supplemented by reference TRBV5-5 and TRBJ2-1, the full variable domain reads DAGVTQSPTHLIKTRGQQVTLRCSPISGHKSVSWYQQVLGQGPQFIFQYYEKEERGRGNFPDRFSARQFPNYSSELNVNALLLGDSALYLCASSLLQGARNEQFFGPGTRLTVL.